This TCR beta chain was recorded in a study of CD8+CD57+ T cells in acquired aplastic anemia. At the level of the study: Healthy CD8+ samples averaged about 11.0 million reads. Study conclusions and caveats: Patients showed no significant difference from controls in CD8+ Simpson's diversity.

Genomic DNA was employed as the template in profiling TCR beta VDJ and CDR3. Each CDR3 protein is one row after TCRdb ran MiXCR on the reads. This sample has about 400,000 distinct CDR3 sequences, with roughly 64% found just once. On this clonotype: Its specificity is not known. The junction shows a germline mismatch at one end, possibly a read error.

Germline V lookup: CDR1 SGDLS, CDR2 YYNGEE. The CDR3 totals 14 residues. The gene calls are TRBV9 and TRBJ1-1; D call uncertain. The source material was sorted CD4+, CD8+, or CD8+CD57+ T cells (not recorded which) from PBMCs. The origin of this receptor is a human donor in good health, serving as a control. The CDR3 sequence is CASTPWTEYNEAFF. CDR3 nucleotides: TGTGCCAGCACACCATGGACGGAGTACAATGAAGCCTTCTTT.